This entry lists 16 T cell receptor beta chains sequenced from one sample in a study of shared clonotypes between healthy human individuals. The repertoire was sequenced with immunoSEQ multiplex PCR; TCRdb's copy has only in-frame clones and lacks some. The sample has 2,500,000 or so clones, 93% seen once; the top ten hold 0.36%. The specimen was naive CD4+ T cells from PBMCs. Subset reported: CD45RA+ positively selected. The receptors shown here come from a man younger than 35 in good health. Some clones in this sample may be carry-over from other donors' samples.

The V and J genes are TRBV6-6 and TRBJ2-7; no definite D call. V was trimmed by 0 bases and J by 3 bases, leaving 12 bases between them. In germline, CDR1 is MNHNY, CDR2 SVGAGI (reference sequence). This CDR3 is built from 15 residues. Here the CDR3 reads CASSYSTDAGYEQYF. The CDR3 DNA reads as TGTGCCAGCAGTTACTCGACTGACGCCGGCTACGAGCAGTACTTC.

A note on this clone: Other DNA sequences in this sample translate to the same CDR3. V is TRBV30 and J is TRBJ2-1, with TRBD1 identical over 10 bases. CDR1 and CDR2 (germline): GTSNPN, SVGIG (reference sequence). After removal of 2 bases from V and 9 bases from J, the junction contained 4 bases not matched to a gene. The CDR3 consists of 13 residues. The CDR3 nucleotides are TGTGCCTGGAGTCGACAGGGGGCCGGTGAGCAGTTCTTC. It is translated as CAWSRQGAGEQFF.

The V call is TRBV5-1, the J call TRBJ2-7, with 10 bases matching TRBD2. The CDR3 consists of 15 residues. V was clipped by 2 bases and J by 2 bases; unmatched bases: 4. From germline, CDR1 is SGHRS and CDR2 YFSETQ. The CDR3 region is CASSLLAGLTYEQYF. The CDR3 nucleotides read TGCGCCAGCAGCTTACTAGCGGGACTAACCTACGAGCAGTACTTC.

The chain has TRBV15 and TRBJ1-4; TRBD1 matches 11 bases. V shed 5 bases, J shed 7 bases, and the junction held 6 bases outside the gene matches. The CDR3 has 15 residues. Germline assignment: CDR1 LNHNV and CDR2 YYDKDF (reference sequence). The CDR3, as DNA: TGTGCCACCAGCGGGTCCGGGACAGGGGGTGAAAAACTGTTTTTT. It encodes CATSGSGTGGEKLFF.

About this clone itself: Other DNA sequences in the same sample also yield this CDR3. This chain joins TRBV19 and TRBJ1-2, with D tentatively TRBD1 (5 bases). CDR1 is LNHDA, CDR2 SQIVND, per germline (reference sequence). The CDR3 is made up of 12 amino acids. Between the trimmed V and J ends, which lost 1 base and 7 bases, there was a span of 7 bases. The CDR3 protein is CASSIGGGGYTF. CDR3 nucleotide sequence: TGTGCCAGTAGTATAGGTGGGGGTGGCTACACCTTC.

V and J are TRBV19 and TRBJ2-1, with D possibly matching TRBD1 (5 bases). The CDR3 extends over 16 amino acids. The germline V gene encodes CDR1 LNHDA and CDR2 SQIVND (reference sequence). Trimming removed 4 bases at V and 9 bases at J, with 22 bases between. As DNA, the CDR3 is TGTGCCAGTAGTACCAGTCGGTCAGGGCGCGGAATTGAGCAGTTCTTC. Protein: CASSTSRSGRGIEQFF.

This chain links TRBV2 with TRBJ2-1; perhaps TRBD1 as D (5 bases). Trimming pared 6 bases from V and 2 bases from J, leaving 17 bases between. CDR3 length: 16 amino acids. Per germline, CDR1 SNHLY and CDR2 FYNNEI. CDR3 in DNA: TGTGCCAGCAGCGCCGACCCGACAGCTACCTACAATGAGCAGTTCTTC. It encodes CASSADPTATYNEQFF.

This chain's CDR3 is CASSLVGGPANYGYTF. The CDR3 bases are TGTGCCAGCAGCTTAGTTGGCGGACCCGCTAACTATGGCTACACCTTC. The chain carries TRBV7-2 and TRBJ1-2; D remains unclear. V lost 1 base and J 0 bases, leaving 12 bases between the germline ends. CDR1 and CDR2 (germline): SGHTA, FQGNSA. The CDR3 contains 16 residues.

The chain employs TRBV7-9 and TRBJ1-1, with D perhaps matching TRBD1 (5 bases). V lost 1 base and J 3 bases, leaving 24 bases between the germline ends. The CDR3 is 19 residues long. Germline CDR1 is SEHNR and CDR2 is FQNEAQ (reference sequence). The DNA of the CDR3 is TGTGCCAGCAGCTTAGGCTACGTAGTCGGAGGGGCTCTGGACACTGAAGCTTTCTTT. Its protein is CASSLGYVVGGALDTEAFF. The whole variable domain, filled in from reference TRBV7-9 and TRBJ1-1, reads DTGVSQNPRHKITKRGQNVTFRCDPISEHNRLYWYRQTLGQGPEFLTYFQNEAQLEKSRLLSDRFSAERPKGSFSTLEIQRTEQGDSAMYLCASSLGYVVGGALDTEAFFGQGTRLTVV.

This chain links TRBV7-3 with TRBJ2-5; the match to TRBD2 covers 12 bases. V was clipped by 6 bases and J by 4 bases; unmatched bases: 12. Germline V CDR1 and CDR2: SGHTA, FQGTGA. The CDR3 spans 17 residues. The CDR3 sequence: CASSLSGTSGLRETQYF. Here the CDR3 DNA reads TGTGCCAGCAGTCTGTCTGGGACTAGCGGGTTGAGAGAGACCCAGTACTTC. Combining the CDR3 with reference TRBV7-3 and TRBJ2-5 gives the whole variable domain GAGVSQTPSNKVTEKGKYVELRCDPISGHTALYWYRQSLGQGPEFLIYFQGTGAADDSGLPNDRFFAVRPEGSVSTLKIQRTERGDSAVYLCASSLSGTSGLRETQYFGPGTRLLVL.

The rearrangement joins TRBV12-5 to TRBJ1-1; D gene uncertain. The CDR3 is made up of 13 amino acids. Trimming cost V 9 bases and J 0 bases, with 11 bases left between them. In germline, CDR1 is LGHNT, CDR2 FRNRAP. This CDR3 reads CASRGTLNTEAFF. In DNA form, the CDR3 reads TGTGCTAGCCGGGGAACTTTGAACACTGAAGCTTTCTTT.

J is TRBJ2-7 and V is TRBV5-6, with 11 bases matching TRBD2. The CDR3 consists of 15 residues. Trimming cost V 0 bases and J 2 bases; bases outside gene matches: 1. From germline, CDR1 is SGHDT and CDR2 YYEEEE. The CDR3 loop reads CASSLASGGTYEQYF. CDR3 nucleotide sequence: TGTGCCAGCAGCTTGGCTAGCGGGGGGACCTACGAGCAGTACTTC.

This clone was observed once. The chain combines TRBV10-3 with TRBJ1-5; a possible D gene is TRBD1 (6 bases). The V gene lost 6 bases and the J gene lost 3 bases, with 18 bases spanning the gap. The CDR3 spans 16 residues. Per germline, CDR1 ENHRY and CDR2 SYGVKD. Here the CDR3 reads CAISPGPGADNQPQHF. The CDR3 nucleotides read TGTGCCATCAGCCCAGGGCCGGGGGCCGACAATCAGCCCCAGCATTTT.

The J gene is TRBJ1-4, the V gene TRBV4-2; no clear D gene. CDR1 is LGHNA, CDR2 YNFKEQ, per germline. The CDR3 extends over 11 amino acids. V was clipped by 0 bases and J by 7 bases, with 0 bases between them. The CDR3 reads CASSQDEKLFF. DNA for the CDR3: TGTGCCAGCAGCCAAGATGAAAAACTGTTTTTT.

This chain joins TRBV11-3 and TRBJ1-2; no reliable D call. Per the germline V gene, CDR1 is SGHNT and CDR2 is YENEEA. The germline V and J ends were trimmed by 5 bases and 5 bases, with 9 bases remaining between them. This CDR3 comprises 12 residues. The CDR3 loop reads CASSHRGYGYTF. CDR3 sequence (DNA): TGTGCCAGCAGCCATCGGGGTTATGGCTACACCTTC.

The chain recombines TRBV7-9 with TRBJ2-3, with D perhaps TRBD1 (5 bases). The length of the CDR3 is 14 residues. Germline CDR1 SEHNR, CDR2 FQNEAQ (reference sequence). Trimming cost V 5 bases and J 2 bases, with 11 bases left between them. The DNA of the CDR3 is TGTGCCAGCAGCCCCAGGGCAATCACAGATACGCAGTATTTT. Its translation is CASSPRAITDTQYF.